The TCR beta chain under discussion was sequenced for a study of blood T cells in healthy people across ages. With a J-beta primer mix and a sample-barcoded 5' primer, a second PCR ran roughly 6 to 11 cycles. MiXCR, applied by TCRdb to the 5' RACE reads, yields one record per CDR3 protein. The data hold about 1.4 million distinct CDR3 sequences, with 55% to 75% observed a single time. CDR3 length equals 14 residues. CDR1 is DFQATT, CDR2 SNEGSKA, per germline (reference sequence). A note on this clonotype: Compared with germline, one end of the junction differs, possibly owing to a read error.

Staff drew roughly 10 milliliters of peripheral blood from each donor. The TCR sequence derives from a man between 18 and 29 years old in good health. J is TRBJ2-5 and V is TRBV20-1, with 10 bases lining up with TRBD1. The DNA end is more similar to TRBJ2-7, so the J call may be wrong. The specimen was blood. CDR3 nucleotides: TGCAGCGCTAGAGGGGGGGACAGGGGATTCGAGCAGTACTTC. This encodes CSARGGDRGFEQYF.